Below, one T cell receptor (beta chain) is given with its context. These data originate in a study of blood T cell repertoires in COVID-19. For the study at large: The study drew acute and convalescent COVID-19 samples from the United States, Italy and Spain. Nucleic acid was either cDNA or gDNA, and it came from T cells, B-cell-depleted T cells, or PBMCs.

Germline values: CDR1 SGHTA, CDR2 FQGTGA. Unmatched junction bases numbered 4, after V lost 2 bases and J lost 3 bases. The CDR3 sequence is 15 residues long. In the original workflow: Amplification from reference gene primers served as the basis for estimated nucleated cell counts. Profiling relied on immunoSEQ multiplex PCR, and the TCRdb table lists in-frame clones only, not all of them. That table supplies the V and J calls and clone size; D and trimming were determined from the DNA. The sample consists of roughly 220,000 clones, 75% to 90% of them appearing once. Participants, roughly 18 to 89 years old, spanned 25 or so US areas.

The TCR sequence derives from a woman aged 18 to 35 in a cohort exposed to, infected with or recovered from COVID-19 (not recorded which). Material for sequencing was PBMCs or T cells enriched from blood (not recorded which). The rearrangement uses TRBV7-3 and TRBJ2-1, with 7 bases lining up with TRBD2. CDR3 region: CASSLVAGDYNEQFF. CDR3 sequence (DNA): TGTGCCAGCAGCTTAGTGGCGGGAGACTACAATGAGCAGTTCTTC. The full variable domain, rest sourced from reference TRBV7-3 and TRBJ2-1, is GAGVSQTPSNKVTEKGKYVELRCDPISGHTALYWYRQSLGQGPEFLIYFQGTGAADDSGLPNDRFFAVRPEGSVSTLKIQRTERGDSAVYLCASSLVAGDYNEQFFGPGTRLTVL.